This T cell receptor (beta chain) was sequenced in a study of T cells in Graves' hyperthyroidism and ophthalmopathy. Study-level points and caveats: Most thyroid-expanded clonotypes above 0.001 were also found in blood. Ophthalmopathy was distinguished from stable hyperthyroidism by 13 V-J signatures.

J gave up 9 bases and V 7 bases, and 12 bases lay outside the gene matches. CDR3 size: 14 residues. In germline, CDR1 is LNHDA, CDR2 SQIVND (reference sequence). Uncontrolled infection, other autoimmune disease, pregnancy or lactation barred patients from enrollment. Fresh peripheral blood, 7.5 to 10 ml of it, supplied the PBMCs. Regarding this clonotype: Antigen specificity is unknown.

Amplification of TCR beta CDR3 regions was performed using RNA transcripts as template. A first-round RT-PCR of the TCR CDR3 used the HTBI primer set. TCRdb re-called the multiplex PCR reads with MiXCR, one entry per CDR3 protein. Of some 500,000 distinct CDR3 sequences listed, about 16% are singletons. This clonotype was obtained from a woman in her 30s with Graves' ophthalmopathy. The sample was blood. This rearrangement joins TRBV19 to TRBJ2-3; 8 positions agree with TRBD1. This CDR3 reads CASNNGQGGSTQYF. The CDR3, as DNA: TGTGCCAGTAATAACGGACAGGGCGGGTCCACGCAGTATTTT.